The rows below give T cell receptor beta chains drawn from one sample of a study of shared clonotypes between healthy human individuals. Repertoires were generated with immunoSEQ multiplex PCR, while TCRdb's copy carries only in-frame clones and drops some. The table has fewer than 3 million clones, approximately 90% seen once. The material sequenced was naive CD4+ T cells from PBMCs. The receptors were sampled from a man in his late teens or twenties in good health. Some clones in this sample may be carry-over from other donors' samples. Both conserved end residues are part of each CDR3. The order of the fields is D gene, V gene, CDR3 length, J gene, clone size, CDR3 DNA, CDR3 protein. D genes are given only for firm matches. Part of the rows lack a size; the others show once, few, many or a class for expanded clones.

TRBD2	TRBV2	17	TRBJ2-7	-	TGTGCCAGCAGTACTACCCCGCAGGTAGCGGGAGTCTACGAGCAGTACTTC	CASSTTPQVAGVYEQYF
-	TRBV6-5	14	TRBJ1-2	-	TGTGCCAGCGGGCGGGCAGGGGCTAACTATGGCTACACCTTC	CASGRAGANYGYTF
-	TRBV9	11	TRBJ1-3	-	TGTGCCAGCAGCGTAGGGGACACCATATATTTT	CASSVGDTIYF
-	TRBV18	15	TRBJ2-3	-	TGTGCCAGCTCATCCGAAGCGTTGCGGCAAGATACGCAGTATTTT	CASSSEALRQDTQYF
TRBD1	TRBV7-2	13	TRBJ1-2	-	TGTGCCAGCAGCCGGACAGGCTCCTATGGCTACACCTTC	CASSRTGSYGYTF
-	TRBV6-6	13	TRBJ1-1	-	TGTGCCAGCAGTTACTCTAGGGACACTGAAGCTTTCTTT	CASSYSRDTEAFF
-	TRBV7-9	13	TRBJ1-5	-	TGTGCCAGCAGCTTGCCGACGGGGCAGCCCCAGCATTTT	CASSLPTGQPQHF
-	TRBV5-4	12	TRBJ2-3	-	TGTGCCAGCAGCCAGGAAACAGATACGCAGTATTTT	CASSQETDTQYF
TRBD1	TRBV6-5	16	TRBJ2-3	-	TGTGCCAGCAGTTACTCGAGTAACAGGGGTACAGATACGCAGTATTTT	CASSYSSNRGTDTQYF
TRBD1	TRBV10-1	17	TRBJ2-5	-	TGCGCCAGCGGAACCTCATTTGACAGGGCGAGCCAAGAGACCCAGTACTTC	CASGTSFDRASQETQYF
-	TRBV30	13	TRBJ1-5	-	TGTGCCTGGAGTGAGGGTGGCAATCAGCCCCAGCATTTT	CAWSEGGNQPQHF
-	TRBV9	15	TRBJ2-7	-	TGTGCCAGCAGCAGGAGACCGGGACCTAACTACGAGCAGTACTTC	CASSRRPGPNYEQYF
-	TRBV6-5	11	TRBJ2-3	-	TGTGCCAGCTTCTGGGGAGATACGCAGTATTTT	CASFWGDTQYF
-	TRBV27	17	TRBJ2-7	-	TGTGCCAGCAGCCACCACCCCTCCCGGGTTCCCCTGGGAGAGCAGTACTTC	CASSHHPSRVPLGEQYF
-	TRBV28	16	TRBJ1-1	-	TGTGCCAGCAGTTTCACCTCAGGTACCCTCCGCACTGAAGCTTTCTTT	CASSFTSGTLRTEAFF
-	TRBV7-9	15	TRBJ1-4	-	TGTGCCAGCAGCCAAAGTAACGGCCCTAATGAAAAACTGTTTTTT	CASSQSNGPNEKLFF
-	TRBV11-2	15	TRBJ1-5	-	TGTGCCAGCAGCCCCAGGACCGGTCCCAATCAGCCCCAGCATTTT	CASSPRTGPNQPQHF
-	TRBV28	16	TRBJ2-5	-	TGTGCCAGCAGTTTGGTTGTGGACGCGGTGGCAGAGACCCAGTACTTC	CASSLVVDAVAETQYF
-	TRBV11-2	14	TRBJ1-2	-	TGTGCCAGCAGCTCTGGGGTACCCGGGTATGGCTACACCTTC	CASSSGVPGYGYTF
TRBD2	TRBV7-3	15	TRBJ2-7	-	TGTGCCAGCAGCTTATACGGCGGGAGCACCTACGAGCAGTACTTC	CASSLYGGSTYEQYF
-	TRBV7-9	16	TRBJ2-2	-	TGTGCCAGCAGCTCCTGGACACTTCGGAACACCGGGGAGCTGTTTTTT	CASSSWTLRNTGELFF
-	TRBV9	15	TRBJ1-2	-	TGTGCCAGCAGCGTAGCTACGGGGGGGAACTATGGCTACACCTTC	CASSVATGGNYGYTF
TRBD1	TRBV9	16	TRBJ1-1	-	TGTGCCAGCAGCCCACAGGGGGCTTGGGGAAGCACTGAAGCTTTCTTT	CASSPQGAWGSTEAFF
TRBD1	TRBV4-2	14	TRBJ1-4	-	TGTGCCAGCAGCCCGGACAGGGGAGTTGAAAAACTGTTTTTT	CASSPDRGVEKLFF
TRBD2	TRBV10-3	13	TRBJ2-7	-	TGTGCCATCCTGGAGCGGGGCACCTACGAGCAGTACTTC	CAILERGTYEQYF
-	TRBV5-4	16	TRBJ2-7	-	TGTGCCAGCAGCTCCACCCCGACTGCCCCCCTACGCGAGCAGTACTTC	CASSSTPTAPLREQYF
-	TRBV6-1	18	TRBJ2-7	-	TGTGCCAGCAGTGAAGCGATTGGAACCGGGATATTCGTTTACGAGCAGTACTTC	CASSEAIGTGIFVYEQYF
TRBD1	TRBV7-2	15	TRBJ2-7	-	TGTGCCAGCAGCTTAGGGGGACAGGGTGCCTACGAGCAGTACTTC	CASSLGGQGAYEQYF
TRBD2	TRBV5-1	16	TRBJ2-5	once	TGCGCCAGCAGCTCGGGACTAGCGGCTTATCAAGAGACCCAGTACTTC	CASSSGLAAYQETQYF
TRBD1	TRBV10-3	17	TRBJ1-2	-	TGTGCCATCAGTGATGTCCTAATCCTCGACAGGGCCTATGGCTACACCTTC	CAISDVLILDRAYGYTF
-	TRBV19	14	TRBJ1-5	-	TGTGCCAGTACCCTAAGGGCAGGGGACCAGCCCCAGCATTTT	CASTLRAGDQPQHF
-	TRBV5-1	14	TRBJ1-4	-	TGCGCCAGCAGCCGGGACGCAAAGAATGAAAAACTGTTTTTT	CASSRDAKNEKLFF
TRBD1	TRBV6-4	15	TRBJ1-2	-	TGTGCCAGCAGTGACTCGCCAGGGGGTATCTATGGCTACACCTTC	CASSDSPGGIYGYTF
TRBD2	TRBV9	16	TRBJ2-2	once	TGTGCCAGCCGTCCAGGACTAGCGGGAGGGTCCGGGGAGCTGTTTTTT	CASRPGLAGGSGELFF
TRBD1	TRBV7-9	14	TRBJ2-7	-	TGTGCCAGCAGCTTGGGACAGGGGGCCCACGAGCAGTACTTC	CASSLGQGAHEQYF
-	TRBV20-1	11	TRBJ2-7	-	TGCACCGCTGGAGATCCCTACGAGCAGTACTTC	CTAGDPYEQYF
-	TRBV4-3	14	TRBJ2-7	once	TGCGCCAGCAGCCAAGATAGGGCCCCCAACGAGCAGTACTTC	CASSQDRAPNEQYF
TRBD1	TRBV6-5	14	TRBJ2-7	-	TGTGCCAGCAGTCTCCCGGGACAGCCCTACGAGCAGTACTTC	CASSLPGQPYEQYF
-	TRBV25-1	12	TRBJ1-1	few	TGTGCCAGCAGCATAAGTCCGGGCGTTGCTTTCTTT	CASSISPGVAFF
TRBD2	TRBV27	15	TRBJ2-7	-	TGTGCCAGCGCACTAGCGGGAGCTGGGTTATGGAGGCAGTACTTC	CASALAGAGLWRQYF
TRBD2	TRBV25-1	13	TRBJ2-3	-	TGTGCCAGCAGCCGTGGGGGGGAAGATACGCAGTATTTT	CASSRGGEDTQYF
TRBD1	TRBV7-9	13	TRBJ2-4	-	TGTGCCAGCAGTCCGGGACAGGGAAACATTCAGTACTTC	CASSPGQGNIQYF
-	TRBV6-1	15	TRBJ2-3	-	TGTGCCAGCACATCCCGAGGGGGGGGGCCAGATACGCAGTATTTT	CASTSRGGGPDTQYF
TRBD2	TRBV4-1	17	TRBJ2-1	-	TGCGCCAGCAGCCAAGACGGACTAGCGGGAATTATGAATGAGCAGTTCTTC	CASSQDGLAGIMNEQFF
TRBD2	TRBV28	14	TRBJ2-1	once	TGTGCCAGCAGTCCCCGGACTAGCCACAATGAGCAGTTCTTC	CASSPRTSHNEQFF